These T cell receptor beta chains were read from a single sample in a study of T cell responses to AZD1222 COVID-19 vaccine. Only in-frame clones appear in the TCRdb table, and some are missing; sequencing was by immunoSEQ multiplex PCR. There are approximately 190,000 clones in the sample; around 90% occur only once, and 0.99% lies in the top ten. The material was peripheral blood, obtained on day 0 of AZD1222 vaccination. The receptors here all came from an adult in good health. Both conserved end residues are part of each CDR3. D genes are given only for firm matches. Clone size is given for some rows only: seen once, a few or many times, or a class if the clone is expanded.

v_gene,abundance,j_gene,d_gene,CDR3aa,CDR3nt
TRBV6-5,NA,TRBJ2-1,TRBD1,CASSKHRGDEQFF,TGTGCCAGCAGTAAACACAGGGGTGATGAGCAGTTCTTC
TRBV6-1,NA,TRBJ2-5,TRBD2,CASSEARTSGPETQYF,TGTGCCAGCAGTGAAGCCCGGACTAGCGGGCCTGAGACCCAGTACTTC
TRBV15,NA,TRBJ1-3,NA,CATSRDYRTASGNTIYF,TGTGCCACCAGCAGAGATTATCGGACAGCCTCTGGAAACACCATATATTTT
TRBV4-1,NA,TRBJ1-2,TRBD1,CASSQEPGSQGGGYTF,TGCGCCAGCAGCCAAGAACCCGGTAGCCAGGGGGGTGGCTACACCTTC
TRBV21-1,NA,TRBJ2-7,NA,CASRPGTGLYEQYF,TGTGCCAGCAGACCAGGGACAGGGCTCTACGAGCAGTACTTC
TRBV4-2,NA,TRBJ2-5,TRBD2,CASSLPGTSGQETQYF,TGTGCCAGCAGCCTTCCCGGGACTAGCGGCCAAGAGACCCAGTACTTC
TRBV2,NA,TRBJ1-4,TRBD1,CASRQGAGTNEKLFF,TGTGCCAGCCGGCAGGGGGCGGGAACTAATGAAAAACTGTTTTTT
TRBV7-9,few,TRBJ2-7,TRBD2,CASSPRLAGDHYEQYF,TGTGCCAGCAGCCCCAGACTAGCGGGAGACCACTACGAGCAGTACTTC
TRBV12-3/TRBV12-4,NA,TRBJ1-2,TRBD1,CASSGGQGSGYTF,TGTGCCAGCAGTGGTGGACAGGGGTCCGGCTACACCTTC
TRBV4-2,NA,TRBJ1-5,TRBD1,CASSQTGTENQPQHF,TGTGCCAGCAGCCAAACCGGGACAGAGAATCAGCCCCAGCATTTT
TRBV7-3,few,TRBJ1-1,NA,CASSHSRTFEAFF,TGTGCCAGCAGCCACAGCAGAACTTTTGAAGCTTTCTTT
TRBV5-6,NA,TRBJ1-1,NA,CASSLAFGQEGTEAFF,TGTGCCAGCAGCTTGGCTTTCGGTCAGGAGGGCACTGAAGCTTTCTTT
TRBV27,NA,TRBJ2-2,NA,CASGLNEPGELFF,TGTGCCAGCGGACTTAATGAGCCCGGGGAGCTGTTTTTT
TRBV12-3/TRBV12-4,NA,TRBJ2-1,NA,CAGSLGPYNEQFF,TGTGCCGGATCATTGGGGCCATACAATGAGCAGTTCTTC
TRBV7-2,NA,TRBJ2-3,TRBD2,CASSSHRPGLGGRDTQYF,TGTGCCAGCAGCTCACACCGCCCGGGACTAGGGGGTCGAGATACGCAGTATTTT
TRBV7-9,many,TRBJ1-5,NA,CASSNTDRGGFNQPQHF,TGTGCCAGCAGCAACACGGATCGAGGGGGATTCAATCAGCCCCAGCATTTT
TRBV19,NA,TRBJ1-5,NA,CASSIAGGNQPQHF,TGTGCCAGTAGTATCGCCGGGGGTAATCAGCCCCAGCATTTT
TRBV5-1,NA,TRBJ1-1,NA,CASSLWGSGDGTEAFF,TGCGCCAGCAGCTTGTGGGGGTCGGGGGATGGCACTGAAGCTTTCTTT
TRBV5-1,NA,TRBJ1-6,NA,CASSGSKIGGSPLHF,TGCGCCAGCAGCGGTTCCAAAATTGGAGGTTCACCCCTCCACTTT
TRBV5-4,NA,TRBJ1-6,TRBD1,CASSGKGAINSPLHF,TGTGCCAGCAGCGGCAAGGGGGCAATTAATTCACCCCTCCACTTT
TRBV28,NA,TRBJ1-2,NA,CASSTNYGYTF,TGTGCCAGCTCAACGAACTATGGCTACACCTTC
TRBV18,NA,TRBJ2-1,TRBD2,CASSGLAGEFHNEQFF,TGTGCCAGCTCGGGACTAGCGGGAGAATTCCACAATGAGCAGTTCTTC
TRBV18,NA,TRBJ2-3,NA,CASSPLEAQYF,TGTGCCAGCTCACCCCTAGAGGCGCAGTATTTT
TRBV7-3,NA,TRBJ2-7,TRBD1,CASSLIFGQGHEQYF,TGTGCCAGCAGCTTAATTTTTGGACAGGGCCACGAGCAGTACTTC
TRBV12-3/TRBV12-4,once,TRBJ1-1,NA,CASSFPGTEAFF,TGTGCCAGCAGTTTCCCTGGCACTGAAGCTTTCTTT
TRBV28,NA,TRBJ2-5,NA,CASSTVLAVQETQYF,TGTGCCAGCAGTACCGTACTAGCAGTTCAAGAGACCCAGTACTTC
TRBV4-1,NA,TRBJ1-4,NA,CASSQATSRDGDEKLFF,TGCGCCAGCAGCCAAGCTACGAGCCGGGACGGAGATGAAAAACTGTTTTTT
TRBV5-3,NA,TRBJ2-7,TRBD2,CARSLCGSCSYEQYF,TGTGCCAGAAGCTTGTGCGGGAGTTGCTCCTACGAGCAGTACTTC
TRBV5-4,NA,TRBJ2-7,TRBD1,CASSRGLRDRPYEQYF,TGTGCCAGCAGCCGAGGGCTCCGGGACAGACCCTACGAGCAGTACTTC
TRBV5-6,NA,TRBJ2-7,TRBD2,CASSFLAGASYEQYF,TGTGCCAGCAGCTTTCTAGCGGGGGCCTCCTACGAGCAGTACTTC
TRBV7-8,NA,TRBJ2-3,TRBD2,CASRRTLGVLAGHTDTQYF,TGTGCCAGCAGGCGTACACTCGGGGTCCTAGCGGGACACACAGATACGCAGTATTTT
TRBV5-1,NA,TRBJ1-4,NA,CASREWDGNEKLFF,TGCGCCAGCCGGGAGTGGGACGGGAATGAAAAACTGTTTTTT
TRBV7-9,NA,TRBJ2-1,NA,CASSSGAPNEQFF,TGTGCCAGCAGCTCGGGGGCCCCCAATGAGCAGTTCTTC
TRBV5-6,NA,TRBJ1-2,NA,CASSLTAPRGYTF,TGTGCCAGCAGCCTCACCGCCCCCCGGGGCTACACCTTC
TRBV7-9,few,TRBJ2-3,TRBD2,CASSPRGLAGADTQYF,TGTGCCAGCAGCCCACGTGGACTAGCGGGGGCAGATACGCAGTATTTT
TRBV9,NA,TRBJ2-7,TRBD2,CASSVDGRGDYEQYF,TGTGCCAGCAGCGTAGATGGGCGGGGGGACTACGAGCAGTACTTC